The next 29 T cell receptor beta chains were all read from a single sample in a study of shared clonotypes between healthy human individuals. CD8 cells classed as naive were CD45RO-negative and positively selected for CCR7, excluding terminally differentiated effector memory CD45RA+ cells. The table came from immunoSEQ multiplex PCR; TCRdb's copy has only in-frame clones and leaves some out. This sample carries about 590,000 clones, around 95% of them seen once, and the ten largest clones take 0.1% to 0.11%. The source material was naive CD8+ T cells sorted from blood. These receptors originate from a woman in her 30s in good health.

With respect to this clone: Other DNA sequences within the sample encode an identical CDR3. The rearrangement links TRBV27 to TRBJ2-7, with a possible D match to TRBD1 (7 bases). The V and J ends lost 6 bases and 4 bases respectively, with 13 bases between them. Germline V lookup: CDR1 MNHEY, CDR2 SMNVEV (reference sequence). This CDR3 is built from 13 residues. The DNA for the CDR3 is TGTGCCAGCAGACTGGCAGGGGGGTACGAGCAGTACTTC. Encoded protein: CASRLAGGYEQYF.

The chain recombines TRBV10-3 with TRBJ2-7; D possibly uses TRBD1 or TRBD2 (5 bases each). CDR1 and CDR2 (germline): ENHRY, SYGVKD. The CDR3 has 15 amino acids. Trimming pared 4 bases from V and 7 bases from J, leaving 20 bases between. DNA of the CDR3: TGTGCCATCAGTGCGGGACCCGGGTCCCTCGGGGAGCAGTACTTC. It is translated as CAISAGPGSLGEQYF.

The genes are TRBV27 and TRBJ2-7; the D gene is possibly TRBD2 (5 bases). Looked up from germline, CDR1 is MNHEY and CDR2 is SMNVEV (reference sequence). The V and J ends lost 3 bases and 5 bases respectively, with 11 bases between them. This CDR3 region has 13 residues. CDR3 protein: CASSLDRGNEQYF. Written as DNA, the CDR3 is TGTGCCAGCAGTTTGGATCGGGGTAACGAGCAGTACTTC.

The V call is TRBV27, the J call TRBJ1-5; 10 bases map to TRBD1. Trimming took 5 bases from V and 10 from J; bases not matched to a gene: 5. This CDR3 spans 13 amino acids. Germline-derived CDR1 and CDR2 are MNHEY and SMNVEV (reference sequence). The CDR3: CASSPGTGAPQHF. DNA of the CDR3: TGTGCCAGCAGTCCGGGGACAGGGGCTCCCCAGCATTTT.

Comments on this clone: Within the sample, other DNA sequences also encode this same CDR3. The V call is TRBV10-1, the J call TRBJ2-7, with TRBD2 matching over 8 bases. Germline V gene sequence: CDR1 WNHNN, CDR2 SYGVQD (reference sequence). The V segment lost 4 bases and the J segment 6 bases; nucleotides outside the gene matches: 5. The CDR3 length is 13 residues. The CDR3 region is CASSGGLAGEQYF. The CDR3 DNA reads TGCGCCAGCAGTGGTGGACTAGCTGGCGAGCAGTACTTC.

This chain links TRBV25-1 with TRBJ1-1; D perhaps matches TRBD1 (6 bases). Germline CDR1 and CDR2: MGHDK and SYGVNS. V lost 2 bases to trimming and J lost 5 bases, with 21 bases between them. There are 17 residues in the CDR3. CDR3 sequence reads: CASSEGGLRGLMTEAFF. CDR3 nucleotides: TGTGCCAGCAGTGAAGGGGGGCTGCGGGGTCTGATGACTGAAGCTTTCTTT.

The chain joins TRBV6-1 to TRBJ2-7; D is undetermined. The CDR3 has 13 residues. Trimming took off 5 bases at V and 4 bases at J, with 12 bases between the two ends. Germline CDR1 reads MNHNS; CDR2 reads SASEGT. Written as DNA, the CDR3 is TGTGCCAGCAGTAAACAGCTACCTTACGAGCAGTACTTC. Protein product: CASSKQLPYEQYF.

This clone is a singleton in its sample. The chain employs TRBV28 and TRBJ1-5; perhaps TRBD1 as D (5 bases). CDR1 MDHEN and CDR2 SYDVKM come from the germline V gene. The V end lost 8 bases, the J end lost 0 bases, and 11 bases lay between the germline ends. CDR3 length equals 14 residues. The CDR3, as DNA: TGTGCCAGCCTTACAGGCTATAGCAATCAGCCCCAGCATTTT. Amino acids: CASLTGYSNQPQHF.

The gene calls are TRBV14 and TRBJ2-7, with 9 nucleotides matching TRBD1. This CDR3 region has 13 residues. The germline V gene has CDR1 SGHDN and CDR2 FVKESK. V was clipped by 10 bases and J by 3 bases; unmatched bases: 7. The CDR3: CATTPGQGYEQYF. The DNA for the CDR3 is TGTGCCACCACGCCGGGACAGGGCTACGAGCAGTACTTC.

The genes are TRBV4-1 and TRBJ1-1; unclear D gene. The CDR3 is 15 amino acids. The ends were cut back, 0 bases at V and 6 bases at J, with 14 bases in the middle. Germline V lookup: CDR1 MGHRA, CDR2 YSYEKL. DNA for the CDR3: TGCGCCAGCAGCCAAGATCCAGGACTGAGCGCTGAAGCTTTCTTT. Its protein is CASSQDPGLSAEAFF.

The chain uses TRBV2 and TRBJ2-5; TRBD1 matches at 9 bases. Trimming at V came to 8 bases and at J to 6 bases, leaving 7 bases not matched to a gene. The CDR3 is made up of 13 amino acids. Germline CDR1 is SNHLY and CDR2 is FYNNEI. CDR3 sequence reads: CASQGQGLQTQYF. The CDR3 coding sequence is TGTGCCAGCCAGGGACAGGGTTTGCAGACCCAGTACTTC.

This chain links TRBV7-8 with TRBJ2-5, with 11 positions matching TRBD2. Unmatched junction bases numbered 6, after V lost 5 bases and J lost 1 base. This CDR3 is 16 amino acids long. Germline assignment: CDR1 SGHVS and CDR2 FQNEAQ. CDR3 sequence (DNA): TGTGCCAGCAGCAACCTGACTAGCGGGATCCAAGAGACCCAGTACTTC. This translates into CASSNLTSGIQETQYF.

The rearrangement uses TRBV28 and TRBJ1-1; a weak D match, TRBD1 (6 bases). Germline CDR1 is MDHEN and CDR2 is SYDVKM. This CDR3 has 15 amino acids. V lost 5 bases and J 4 bases, leaving 17 bases between the germline ends. The CDR3 DNA sequence: TGTGCCAGCAGTCCGTCACAGGGCCTCGGCACTGAAGCTTTCTTT. Encoded protein: CASSPSQGLGTEAFF. Filled out from reference TRBV28 and TRBJ1-1, the complete variable domain reads DVKVTQSSRYLVKRTGEKVFLECVQDMDHENMFWYRQDPGLGLRLIYFSYDVKMKEKGDIPEGYSVSREKKERFSLILESASTNQTSMYLCASSPSQGLGTEAFFGQGTRLTVV.

This chain uses TRBV7-3 with TRBJ2-5, with TRBD1 matching 7 bases. The ends lost 2 bases at V and 5 bases at J; junction bases unmatched: 8. The CDR3 runs to 15 residues. Germline CDR1 SGHTA, CDR2 FQGTGA. In nucleotides, the CDR3 is TGTGCCAGCAGCTTACTTCGACAGGGAAGGGAGACCCAGTACTTC. Translating gives CASSLLRQGRETQYF.

The rearrangement joins TRBV6-1 to TRBJ2-7; 14 bases are a match to TRBD2. From germline, CDR1 is MNHNS and CDR2 SASEGT. Unmatched junction bases numbered 4, after V lost 1 base and J lost 2 bases. There are 17 residues in the CDR3. CDR3 amino acids: CASSEGEGLAGAYEQYF. The CDR3 nucleotides are TGTGCCAGCAGTGAAGGAGAGGGACTAGCGGGGGCCTACGAGCAGTACTTC.

CDR3 loop: CASSQGSVANTGELFF. DNA of the CDR3: TGTGCCAGCAGCCAAGGATCGGTTGCGAACACCGGGGAGCTGTTTTTT. The V gene is TRBV13, the J gene TRBJ2-2; D is uncertain. Germline V gene sequence: CDR1 PRHDT, CDR2 FYEKMQ (reference sequence). The CDR3 totals 16 residues. The V end was cut by 5 bases, the J end by 0 bases, with 13 bases between.

This clone was counted once. V is TRBV29-1 and J is TRBJ2-7; TRBD2 matches at 8 bases. In germline, CDR1 is SQVTM, CDR2 ANQGSEA. This CDR3 has 15 residues. The ends lost 0 bases at V and 1 base at J; junction bases unmatched: 5. The CDR3 loop is CSVEDRAGGSYEQYF. The CDR3 nucleotides are TGCAGCGTTGAAGATCGGGCGGGAGGTTCCTACGAGCAGTACTTC.

This clone has a single count. V is TRBV28 and J is TRBJ2-1; possible D gene TRBD1, 6 bases. V was clipped by 5 bases and J by 9 bases, with 23 bases between them. The CDR3 is 16 amino acids. CDR1 and CDR2 from the germline V gene are MDHEN and SYDVKM. The CDR3 region has the DNA TGTGCCAGCAGTACCCCCATCAGGGGTAGTAGGGGTGAGCAGTTCTTC. This gives the protein CASSTPIRGSRGEQFF.

This clone was seen a handful of times. The genes are TRBV7-9 and TRBJ1-5, with D possibly TRBD1 on 5 matching bases. V lost 6 bases and J 3 bases, leaving 9 bases between the germline ends. CDR1 and CDR2 (germline): SEHNR, FQNEAQ (reference sequence). The CDR3 runs 13 residues. For the CDR3, the DNA is TGTGCCAGCAGGAGGGACCTCAATCAGCCCCAGCATTTT. This encodes CASRRDLNQPQHF.

V and J are TRBV7-9 and TRBJ2-5, with 7 bases aligning to TRBD2. The J call may be in error: the DNA end matches TRBJ2-7 better. CDR1 SEHNR and CDR2 FQNEAQ come from the germline V gene (reference sequence). This CDR3 has 15 amino acids. CDR3 sequence reads: CASSASGEHSYEQYF. In DNA, the CDR3 is TGTGCCAGCAGCGCAAGCGGGGAGCATTCCTACGAGCAGTACTTC.

The chain couples TRBV30 to TRBJ2-1; 9 nucleotides line up with TRBD2. V lost 3 bases, J lost 9 bases, and 6 bases stayed unmatched. This CDR3 comprises 13 residues. Germline assignment: CDR1 GTSNPN and CDR2 SVGIG (reference sequence). CDR3: CAWSVIAGVEQFF. In DNA, the CDR3 is TGTGCCTGGAGCGTAATAGCGGGAGTTGAGCAGTTCTTC.

This chain connects TRBV6-6 to TRBJ1-4, with 9 bases matching TRBD1. V was pared by 5 bases and J by 4 bases, with 5 bases of the junction left unmatched. Germline V gene lookup returns CDR1 MNHNY and CDR2 SVGAGI (reference sequence). This CDR3 comprises 15 residues. The CDR3 reads CASSHDRGGNEKLFF. CDR3 DNA sequence: TGTGCCAGCAGTCATGACAGGGGGGGTAATGAAAAACTGTTTTTT.

The chain has TRBV2 and TRBJ1-4; TRBD1 is a possible D gene (5 bases). The ends were cut back, 3 bases at V and 0 bases at J, with 14 bases in the middle. The length of the CDR3 is 17 residues. Germline assignment: CDR1 SNHLY and CDR2 FYNNEI. CDR3 region: CASSDRQGIATNEKLFF. CDR3 coding DNA: TGTGCCAGCAGTGACCGGCAGGGCATCGCAACTAATGAAAAACTGTTTTTT.

This sequence joins TRBV9 and TRBJ2-1, with D possibly being TRBD2 (5 bases). CDR3 length: 14 residues. CDR1 SGDLS and CDR2 YYNGEE come from the germline V gene. Trimming stripped 3 bases from V and 4 bases from J, with 11 bases between. This CDR3 reads CASSDRTGYNEQFF. The CDR3 coding sequence is TGTGCCAGCAGCGATAGGACGGGGTACAATGAGCAGTTCTTC.

This chain links TRBV30 with TRBJ2-3; possibly TRBD2 for D (6 bases). The V and J ends lost 0 bases and 3 bases respectively, with 13 bases between them. Germline CDR1 is GTSNPN and CDR2 is SVGIG (reference sequence). CDR3 size: 15 residues. The CDR3 DNA reads TGTGCCTGGAGTGTAGGCTTCGGGGGAACAGATACGCAGTATTTT. It translates to CAWSVGFGGTDTQYF.

This rearrangement joins TRBV16 to TRBJ1-3, with 7 bases aligning to TRBD1. Germline V gene lookup returns CDR1 KGHSY and CDR2 FQNENV. Losses at the gene ends were 4 bases for V and 0 bases for J; bases not matched to a gene: 9. The CDR3 has 17 residues. The CDR3 DNA is TGTGCCAGCAGCCTCGCCCCGGGACAGAGCTCTGGAAACACCATATATTTT. As protein: CASSLAPGQSSGNTIYF.

Here the CDR3 DNA reads TGTGCCAGCAGCCCAGCCTACGAGCAGTACTTC. This encodes CASSPAYEQYF. The V and J genes are TRBV7-8 and TRBJ2-7; D call uncertain. V was cut by 5 bases and J by 2 bases, with 4 bases left in between. Germline V gives CDR1 SGHVS, CDR2 FQNEAQ. The CDR3 is made up of 11 amino acids.

The CDR3 nucleotides read TGTGCCAGCAGCTTGCGGTTAGTGGACTACCTGAGCTCCTACAATGAGCAGTTCTTC. This codes for CASSLRLVDYLSSYNEQFF. The V gene is TRBV7-8, the J gene TRBJ2-1, with a weak D call TRBD2 (6 bases). CDR3 size: 19 residues. Trimming shortened V by 3 bases and J by 0 bases, and 21 bases separated the two germline ends. CDR1 is SGHVS, CDR2 FQNEAQ, per germline.

This chain links TRBV27 with TRBJ2-5, with D possibly matching TRBD2 (6 bases). Germline V gene data show CDR1 as MNHEY and CDR2 as SMNVEV (reference sequence). The CDR3 runs to 11 residues. Between the trimmed V and J ends, which lost 7 bases and 5 bases, there was a span of 8 bases. CDR3 nucleotides: TGTGCCAGCAAGGAGGGGGAGACCCAGTACTTC. Encoded protein: CASKEGETQYF.